Each of the 24 T cell receptor beta chains below was sequenced from the same sample in a study of spatial heterogeneity in lung cancer (dated by TCRdb to about 2019). The time point tag for this specimen amounts to: sample taken at primary tumor resection. General study outcomes and caveats: The number of expanded intratumoral alpha and beta TCRs correlated with the tumor nonsynonymous mutation count.

Library creation used 5' RACE. The sample was run on a NextSeq 500. In TCRdb, the public reads were trimmed at Q25 with fastp and aligned with MiXCR, with productive beta chains retained. Identical CDR3 proteins give one entry, which carries the most common genes and DNA. This sample has approximately 3,100 distinct CDR3 sequences in its table, and around an eighth of those were observed once. In total, the top ten clones hold under 25% of the sample. Antigen specificity for these receptors is unknown. Sequencing used lung tumor tissue, obtained at surgery. The receptors derive from a male donor with early-stage non-small cell lung cancer.

This clonotype is termed medium-sized (0.01 to 0.1%). The genes are TRBV5-1 and TRBJ1-3; TRBD1 is a possible D gene (6 bases). This CDR3 contains 15 residues. The V gene's germline CDR1 is SGHRS and CDR2 YFSETQ. Deletions cut 2 bases from V and 2 bases from J, with 11 bases between. The CDR3 nucleotides are TGCGCCAGCAGCTTACAGGGACGGGCTGGAAACACCATATATTTT. Its protein is CASSLQGRAGNTIYF.

The chain links TRBV29-1 to TRBJ2-3; D unresolved. V dropped 4 bases and J dropped 6 bases, with 5 bases sitting between them. Germline V gene sequence: CDR1 SQVTM, CDR2 ANQGSEA. The CDR3 consists of 10 residues. CDR3 sequence (DNA): TGCAGCGTTGTAAGGGATACGCAGTATTTT. Protein sequence: CSVVRDTQYF.

This clonotype is termed medium-sized (0.01 to 0.1%). The chain has TRBV7-6 and TRBJ2-3, with 10 bases aligning to TRBD2. CDR1 SGHVS and CDR2 FNYEAQ come from the germline V gene. Trimming cost V 1 base and J 4 bases; bases outside gene matches: 11. The CDR3 spans 18 residues. CDR3 residues: CASSLGTSGKRGADTQYF. DNA of the CDR3: TGTGCCAGCAGCTTAGGCACTAGCGGGAAACGTGGGGCAGATACGCAGTATTTT.

This clonotype was counted a few times. For the CDR3, the DNA is TGTGCCAGCTACGGTGTGAACACTGAAGCTTTCTTT. Amino acid sequence: CASYGVNTEAFF. The V gene is TRBV6-5, the J gene TRBJ1-1; D uncertain. Germline V gene data show CDR1 as MNHEY and CDR2 as SVGAGI. The ends were cut back, 8 bases at V and 0 bases at J, with 7 bases in the middle. The CDR3 covers 12 residues.

This clonotype is medium-sized within its sample. This chain connects TRBV4-3 to TRBJ2-2, with D hard to call. The CDR3 is 17 amino acids. CDR1 LGHNA and CDR2 YSLEER come from the germline V gene. V lost 4 bases to trimming and J lost 0 bases, with 15 bases between them. The CDR3 loop is CASSRGGFLANTGELFF. The DNA for the CDR3 is TGCGCCAGCAGCCGTGGCGGATTCCTCGCGAACACCGGGGAGCTGTTTTTT.

This clonotype is medium-sized in the sample. J is TRBJ2-3 and V is TRBV11-1; TRBD1 is a possible D gene (6 bases). Germline loops: CDR1 SGHAT, CDR2 FQDESV (reference sequence). The CDR3 is 16 amino acids. Trimming stripped 1 base from V and 4 bases from J, with 15 bases between. As DNA, the CDR3 is TGTGCCAGCAGCTTAGGCAGCAGGGGCACGCCAGATACGCAGTATTTT. Translating it yields CASSLGSRGTPDTQYF.

This clonotype is medium-sized in the sample. The chain links TRBV6-2 or TRBV6-3 to TRBJ2-5; TRBD1 agrees at 7 bases. Germline CDR1 and CDR2: MNHEY and SVGEGT. V shed 0 bases and J 1 base; nucleotides not matched to a gene: 5. This CDR3 is built from 16 residues. In DNA, the CDR3 is TGTGCCAGCAGTTACTCGAACCCAGGGGGCCAAGAGACCCAGTACTTC. This codes for CASSYSNPGGQETQYF.

By share, this clonotype counts as large. The chain joins TRBV5-4 to TRBJ2-7; 12 bases agree with TRBD2. V lost 4 bases to trimming and J lost 3 bases; unmatched junction nucleotides: 8. This CDR3 contains 16 residues. Per germline, CDR1 SGHNT and CDR2 YYREEE (reference sequence). The CDR3 protein is CASSPKRTSGDYEQYF. CDR3 coding DNA: TGTGCCAGCAGCCCTAAACGGACTAGCGGGGACTACGAGCAGTACTTC.

In its sample, this clonotype ranks as medium-sized. This chain connects TRBV11-2 to TRBJ2-3; 11 bases align to TRBD2. This CDR3 comprises 17 residues. Germline V gene data show CDR1 as SGHAT and CDR2 as FQNNGV. The junction had 4 bases not matched to a gene; V was cut back by 1 base and J by 1 base. CDR3 DNA sequence: TGTGCCAGCAGCTTAGTAGCGGGAGGGCCGCGCACAGATACGCAGTATTTT. This translates into CASSLVAGGPRTDTQYF.

This clonotype is classed as medium-sized (0.01 to 0.1%). The rearrangement links TRBV28 to TRBJ2-7; D unclear. The ends were cut back, 7 bases at V and 0 bases at J, with 16 bases in the middle. This CDR3 contains 15 residues. The germline V gene has CDR1 MDHEN and CDR2 SYDVKM. CDR3 in DNA: TGTGCCAGCACCCCTTCCCGCTACGACTCCTACGAGCAGTACTTC. Translated: CASTPSRYDSYEQYF.

Within the sample, this clonotype is medium-sized. The chain recombines TRBV11-3 with TRBJ1-1; the D is unclear. The CDR3 contains 13 residues. The V gene lost 3 bases and the J gene lost 3 bases, with 8 bases spanning the gap. In germline, CDR1 is SGHNT, CDR2 YENEEA. The CDR3 loop is CASSLVRDTEAFF. The CDR3 region has the DNA TGTGCCAGCAGCTTGGTGAGGGACACTGAAGCTTTCTTT.

This clonotype was observed at least ten times. This rearrangement joins TRBV7-8 to TRBJ2-1; 7 bases match TRBD2. Germline CDR1 SGHVS, CDR2 FQNEAQ. This CDR3 spans 15 amino acids. Trimming at V came to 2 bases and at J to 2 bases, leaving 3 bases not matched to a gene. This CDR3 reads CASSLMAGAYNEQFF. CDR3 bases: TGTGCCAGCAGCTTAATGGCGGGAGCCTACAATGAGCAGTTCTTC.

Relative to its sample, this clonotype is medium-sized. The chain combines TRBV10-2 with TRBJ2-3, with 9 bases that match TRBD2. This CDR3 contains 15 residues. V trimming: 3 bases; J trimming: 4 bases; junction bases outside the gene matches: 5. Germline V gene data show CDR1 as WSHSY and CDR2 as SAAADI. Here the CDR3 DNA reads TGCGCCAGCAGTGATCCAGCGGGGGGTTCAGATACGCAGTATTTT. This translates into CASSDPAGGSDTQYF.

In its sample, this clonotype is medium-sized. The chain is built from TRBV20-1 and TRBJ2-3, with no clear D. The CDR3 sequence is 15 residues long. V was shortened by 6 bases and J by 0 bases, with 16 bases between the two germline ends. The germline CDR1 and CDR2 sequences are DFQATT and SNEGSKA (reference sequence). CDR3 DNA sequence: TGCAGTGCGTGCCCCGGGCACACTAGCACAGATACGCAGTATTTT. Residues: CSACPGHTSTDTQYF.

V is TRBV27 and J is TRBJ1-2; TRBD1 is a possible D gene (5 bases). V gave up 0 bases and J gave up 3 bases, with 8 bases separating them. The CDR3 totals 14 residues. In germline, CDR1 is MNHEY, CDR2 SMNVEV (reference sequence). This CDR3 is CASSLSWGYYGYTF. In nucleotides, the CDR3 is TGTGCCAGCAGTTTATCGTGGGGCTACTATGGCTACACCTTC.

This clonotype is medium-sized (0.01 to 0.1%) by share. This sequence joins TRBV15 and TRBJ2-2; the match to TRBD1 covers 9 bases. Trimming removed 2 bases from V and 2 bases from J; junction bases left unmatched: 9. The CDR3 totals 18 residues. The germline V gene has CDR1 LNHNV and CDR2 YYDKDF (reference sequence). CDR3 DNA sequence: TGTGCCACCAGCAGACCTAAGGGAACAGGGGGCAACACCGGGGAGCTGTTTTTT. Translated, it gives CATSRPKGTGGNTGELFF.

As regards this clonotype: A clone one base away is much larger, so this may be a read error. J is TRBJ2-5 and V is TRBV12-3 or TRBV12-4; 9 positions agree with TRBD1. Trimming cost V 2 bases and J 5 bases; bases outside gene matches: 6. The CDR3 length is 15 residues. The CDR3 reads CASSLTGQGIETQYF. CDR3 DNA: TGTGCCAGCAGTTTAACGGGACAGGGAATTGAGACCCAGTACTTC.

By sample share, this clonotype is medium-sized. The CDR3 DNA follows: TGCGCCAGCAGCTTGAGCGGGAAACTCGACGAGCAGTACTTC. Translating gives CASSLSGKLDEQYF. The chain links TRBV5-1 to TRBJ2-7, with 7 positions matching TRBD2. From germline, CDR1 is SGHRS and CDR2 YFSETQ. With 1 base clipped from V and 5 bases from J, the junction kept 6 bases outside the gene matches. The CDR3 runs to 14 residues.

This clonotype was picked up many times. The rearrangement joins TRBV5-1 to TRBJ2-3; TRBD2 matches at 7 bases. This CDR3 contains 17 residues. CDR1 is SGHRS and CDR2 is YFSETQ in the germline V gene. V shed 4 bases, J shed 2 bases, and the junction held 13 bases outside the gene matches. The CDR3: CASSPGLSPTDTDTQYF. The DNA of the CDR3 is TGCGCCAGCAGCCCGGGACTATCTCCTACCGACACAGATACGCAGTATTTT.

This clonotype was recorded many times. The rearrangement uses TRBV27 and TRBJ1-5; no reliable D call. Germline CDR1 reads MNHEY; CDR2 reads SMNVEV (reference sequence). V lost 6 bases, J lost 0 bases, and 9 bases lay in between. CDR3 length equals 14 residues. Here the CDR3 DNA reads TGTGCCAGCAGCGTCGGGTATAGCAATCAGCCCCAGCATTTT. Translating gives CASSVGYSNQPQHF.

This clonotype was observed at least ten times. The V and J genes are TRBV3-1 and TRBJ2-2; unclear D gene. The V and J ends lost 8 bases and 2 bases respectively, with 9 bases between them. The CDR3 contains 13 residues. Per germline, CDR1 LGHDT and CDR2 YNNKEL (reference sequence). As DNA, the CDR3 is TGTGCCAGCCGACGCCTAAACACCGGGGAGCTGTTTTTT. This codes for CASRRLNTGELFF.

The V call is TRBV7-6, the J call TRBJ2-1, with TRBD1 matching 9 bases. The CDR3 extends over 15 amino acids. Looked up from germline, CDR1 is SGHVS and CDR2 is FNYEAQ. The ends lost 5 bases at V and 5 bases at J; junction bases unmatched: 7. CDR3 nucleotides: TGTGCCAGCAGCCGGTCGGGACAGGGAGACAATGAGCAGTTCTTC. Translated, it gives CASSRSGQGDNEQFF.

This clonotype is categorized as medium-sized (0.01 to 0.1%). The V call is TRBV5-5, the J call TRBJ2-5; D is perhaps TRBD1 (6 bases). The CDR3 has 14 residues. Germline V gene data show CDR1 as SGHKS and CDR2 as YYEKEE (reference sequence). Trimming stripped 3 bases from V and 0 bases from J, with 9 bases between. The CDR3 coding sequence is TGTGCCAGCAGCTCACAGGGCTACCAAGAGACCCAGTACTTC. Amino acids: CASSSQGYQETQYF.

This clonotype appeared many times. The chain links TRBV20-1 to TRBJ2-3, with 7 bases lining up with TRBD2. The CDR3 is 15 amino acids. The V gene's germline CDR1 is DFQATT and CDR2 SNEGSKA (reference sequence). V was pared by 7 bases and J by 4 bases, with 14 bases of the junction left unmatched. CDR3 in amino acids: CSGKEGGSVADTQYF. CDR3 nucleotide sequence: TGCAGTGGGAAGGAGGGCGGGAGTGTGGCAGATACGCAGTATTTT.